The 9 T cell receptor beta chains below were found in one sample sequenced in a study of response to subunit inactivated influenza vaccine. Via MiXCR, TCRdb re-called the RT-PCR reads, giving one row per CDR3 protein. This table holds a few hundred thousand distinct CDR3 sequences, 20% to 25% found once. The sample consisted of PBMCs from blood, taken 21 months after vaccination. The receptor source for this set is a man between 50 and 69 years old who received an inactivated influenza vaccine.

V is TRBV6-2 or TRBV6-3 and J is TRBJ1-2, with 8 bases identical to TRBD1. This CDR3 spans 14 amino acids. The germline V gene has CDR1 MNHEY and CDR2 SVGEGT. The V segment lost 6 bases and the J segment 0 bases; nucleotides outside the gene matches: 3. CDR3 coding DNA: TGTGCCAGCAGAGGGACAGGAGCTAACTATGGCTACACCTTC. This codes for CASRGTGANYGYTF.

A few counts support this clonotype. The chain is built from TRBV7-9 and TRBJ2-5; D is possibly TRBD2 (6 bases). Germline assignment: CDR1 SEHNR and CDR2 FQNEAQ (reference sequence). CDR3 length: 13 residues. The V end lost 4 bases, the J end lost 5 bases, and 11 bases lay between the germline ends. In nucleotides, the CDR3 is TGTGCCAGCAGCTCGGGAGCAAAGGAGACCCAGTACTTC. This gives the protein CASSSGAKETQYF.

This clonotype was seen many times. This sequence joins TRBV29-1 and TRBJ2-1, with D unresolved. This CDR3 has 10 residues. V was trimmed by 7 bases and J by 3 bases, leaving 4 bases between them. Germline CDR1 SQVTM, CDR2 ANQGSEA. The CDR3 DNA reads TGCAGCGCCGGCTACAATGAGCAGTTCTTC. Protein product: CSAGYNEQFF.

This clonotype was seen a few times. The chain links TRBV28 to TRBJ1-4; D is perhaps TRBD1 (6 bases). The CDR3 spans 14 residues. Germline loops: CDR1 MDHEN, CDR2 SYDVKM. V dropped 1 base and J dropped 8 bases, with 11 bases sitting between them. The CDR3 is CASSLSGADEKLFF. CDR3 sequence (DNA): TGTGCCAGCAGTTTATCAGGGGCGGACGAAAAACTGTTTTTT.

This chain uses TRBV5-1 with TRBJ1-4; 12 bases match TRBD1. This CDR3 comprises 16 residues. Germline CDR1 SGHRS, CDR2 YFSETQ. With 2 bases clipped from V and 8 bases from J, the junction kept 7 bases outside the gene matches. The CDR3 loop reads CASSLGTGGAGEKLFF. The CDR3 region has the DNA TGCGCCAGCAGCTTAGGGACAGGGGGCGCCGGGGAAAAACTGTTTTTT.

This clonotype was seen a handful of times. This chain connects TRBV7-9 to TRBJ2-5; perhaps TRBD2 as D (6 bases). Trimming left V 5 bases short and J 5 bases short, with 15 bases between. Germline V gene data show CDR1 as SEHNR and CDR2 as FQNEAQ (reference sequence). The CDR3 consists of 14 residues. The CDR3 spells CASSKTGLRETQYF. CDR3 nucleotide sequence: TGTGCCAGCAGCAAAACGGGACTCCGGGAGACCCAGTACTTC.

The chain links TRBV14 to TRBJ2-5, with D perhaps TRBD2 (6 bases). Trimming took off 3 bases at V and 5 bases at J, with 10 bases between the two ends. The CDR3 consists of 13 residues. The germline gives CDR1 SGHDN, CDR2 FVKESK. The CDR3 loop reads CASSHGGRETQYF. The DNA of the CDR3 is TGTGCCAGCAGCCACGGAGGGCGGGAGACCCAGTACTTC.

V usage is TRBV5-4 and J usage is TRBJ2-1; tentative D call: TRBD2 (6 bases). V was pared by 1 base and J by 0 bases, with 14 bases between. This CDR3 contains 17 residues. In germline, CDR1 is SGHNT, CDR2 YYREEE (reference sequence). The DNA of the CDR3 is TGTGCCAGCAGCTTGTCGCGGGACCGGAGCTCCTACAATGAGCAGTTCTTC. Residues: CASSLSRDRSSYNEQFF.

The V and J genes are TRBV4-2 and TRBJ1-5; D ambiguous. V was clipped by 0 bases and J by 2 bases, with 8 bases between them. Germline CDR1 is LGHNA and CDR2 is YNFKEQ. This CDR3 is built from 15 residues. DNA for the CDR3: TGTGCCAGCAGCCAAGATACCAGAGGCAATCAGCCCCAGCATTTT. It yields the protein CASSQDTRGNQPQHF.